The following is a TCR beta chain sequence with its context. Profiled with immunoSEQ multiplex PCR; TCRdb holds only in-frame clones, not every one. The data show about 45,000 clones, with roughly 82% seen just once and less than 15% held by the top ten. Indicated time point: peripheral blood 6 weeks after treatment start. The sample belongs to a study of PD-L1 blockade in urothelial cancer. The germline CDR1 and CDR2 sequences are LNHDA and SQIVND (reference sequence). The V and J ends lost 6 bases and 0 bases respectively, with 11 bases between them. The CDR3 consists of 14 residues. This TCR derives from a man between 60 and 75 years old with urothelial cancer. The source was PBMCs, collected around atezolizumab (anti-PD-L1) treatment. The rearrangement joins TRBV19 to TRBJ1-1, with D possibly matching TRBD1 (5 bases). The CDR3 DNA reads TGTGCCAGTAGGGGGGGTTTGGTGAACACTGAAGCTTTCTTT. It encodes CASRGGLVNTEAFF.